The present T cell receptor (beta chain) was sequenced within a study of blood T cell repertoires in COVID-19. Study information: The United States, Italy and Spain supplied acute and convalescent COVID-19 samples. T cells, B-cell-depleted T cells, or PBMCs supplied cDNA or gDNA.

Per the original data handling: Amplifying reference gene primers gave estimates of nucleated cell counts. This table comes from immunoSEQ multiplex PCR, and its TCRdb copy is limited to in-frame clones, with some not included. Clone size and the V and J calls come from that table; the DNA yielded D and trimming. The sample lists some 340,000 clones; about 85% were seen once. The V gene lost 3 bases and the J gene lost 1 base, with 12 bases spanning the gap. From germline, CDR1 is SGHAT and CDR2 FQNNGV. CDR3 length: 15 amino acids. The V gene is TRBV11-2, the J gene TRBJ2-5; D ambiguous. Sequencing used peripheral blood. The receptor was isolated from a young woman with acute or convalescent COVID-19. DNA for the CDR3: TGTGCCAGCAGCTTGGGCATCCAAATCCAAGAGACCCAGTACTTC. As protein: CASSLGIQIQETQYF.